Below are 27 T cell receptor beta chains sequenced from a single sample in a study of shared clonotypes between healthy human individuals. Using immunoSEQ multiplex PCR, the repertoire was profiled, and TCRdb retains in-frame clones only, with some absent. Of some 1,900,000 clones listed, about 95% are singletons. CD45RO-negative, CCR7-selected cells formed the naive CD8 fraction, which excluded terminally differentiated effector memory CD45RA+ cells. Input material: naive CD8+ T cells sorted from blood. The receptors here all came from a man aged 18 to 29 in good health.

J is TRBJ2-5 and V is TRBV28; a weak D match, TRBD1 (6 bases). This CDR3 has 17 residues. Trimming stripped 2 bases from V and 3 bases from J, with 19 bases between. Per the germline V gene, CDR1 is MDHEN and CDR2 is SYDVKM. The CDR3 DNA reads TGTGCCAGCAGTTTAGAGATCGGACAGAGTCTCGAAGAGACCCAGTACTTC. Translated: CASSLEIGQSLEETQYF.

The genes are TRBV27 and TRBJ2-7; D is tentatively TRBD1 or TRBD2 (6 bases each). With 6 bases removed from V and 2 bases from J, the gap between germline ends came to 17 bases. The CDR3 length is 15 residues. CDR1 and CDR2 (germline): MNHEY, SMNVEV (reference sequence). CDR3 sequence (DNA): TGTGCCAGCAGCTTCCTAGGGGGGTCGCCCTACGAGCAGTACTTC. It is translated as CASSFLGGSPYEQYF.

This clone has a single count. The sample contains more than one DNA sequence encoding this CDR3. The chain has TRBV4-1 and TRBJ2-2; D gene ambiguous. This CDR3 contains 13 residues. Looked up from germline, CDR1 is MGHRA and CDR2 is YSYEKL. Trimming removed 0 bases at V and 5 bases at J, with 4 bases between. The CDR3 region has the DNA TGCGCCAGCAGCCAAGATCATACCGGGGAGCTGTTTTTT. It yields the protein CASSQDHTGELFF.

The chain joins TRBV27 to TRBJ2-3, with 8 nucleotides matching TRBD2. Germline CDR1 is MNHEY and CDR2 is SMNVEV (reference sequence). CDR3 length equals 16 residues. After removal of 1 base from V and 3 bases from J, the junction contained 6 bases not matched to a gene. CDR3 residues: CASSLYGGGRTDTQYF. The CDR3 DNA follows: TGTGCCAGCAGTTTATACGGGGGGGGCCGGACAGATACGCAGTATTTT.

The rearrangement links TRBV2 to TRBJ2-7; D may be TRBD2 (5 bases). The V end lost 0 bases, the J end lost 4 bases, and 19 bases lay between the germline ends. Germline V lookup: CDR1 SNHLY, CDR2 FYNNEI. CDR3 size: 17 residues. The CDR3 nucleotides read TGTGCCAGCAGTGAAGCCGAGGGCCGATCGTCCCATTACGAGCAGTACTTC. It specifies CASSEAEGRSSHYEQYF.

V usage is TRBV4-3 and J usage is TRBJ2-1, with 12 bases lining up with TRBD2. With 3 bases clipped from V and 6 bases from J, the junction kept 3 bases outside the gene matches. This CDR3 contains 15 residues. Germline CDR1 is LGHNA and CDR2 is YSLEER. The CDR3 here is CASSQGLAGFNEQFF. The CDR3 DNA sequence: TGCGCCAGCAGCCAGGGACTAGCGGGTTTCAATGAGCAGTTCTTC.

This chain links TRBV9 with TRBJ2-7, with D perhaps matching TRBD2 (6 bases). This CDR3 comprises 14 residues. Germline V lookup: CDR1 SGDLS, CDR2 YYNGEE. Trimming pared 3 bases from V and 6 bases from J, leaving 16 bases between. The CDR3 protein is CASSEYGGGGEQYF. The CDR3 bases are TGTGCCAGCAGCGAATACGGGGGAGGTGGCGAGCAGTACTTC.

This chain links TRBV5-4 with TRBJ1-1; D remains unclear. Trimming stripped 6 bases from V and 4 bases from J, with 10 bases between. The length of the CDR3 is 12 residues. The germline CDR1 and CDR2 sequences are SGHNT and YYREEE (reference sequence). In DNA, the CDR3 is TGTGCCAGCACGAGGGATGGCACTGAAGCTTTCTTT. Translated: CASTRDGTEAFF.

With regard to this clone: Different DNA sequences within this sample yield the same CDR3. The V gene is TRBV4-1, the J gene TRBJ2-3, with D tentatively TRBD1 (5 bases). The V end was cut by 1 base, the J end by 0 bases, with 8 bases between. The CDR3 consists of 15 residues. Germline loops: CDR1 MGHRA, CDR2 YSYEKL. The CDR3 coding sequence is TGCGCCAGCAGCCAAGGGGGCACTAGCACAGATACGCAGTATTTT. Amino acids: CASSQGGTSTDTQYF.

The V gene is TRBV7-9, the J gene TRBJ1-6; TRBD1 might be the D (6 bases). Germline CDR1 is SEHNR and CDR2 is FQNEAQ (reference sequence). Trimming removed 0 bases at V and 10 bases at J, with 13 bases between. The CDR3 runs 15 residues. The CDR3 reads CASSLALGGDSPLHF. CDR3 DNA sequence: TGTGCCAGCAGCTTAGCGCTGGGGGGCGACTCACCCCTCCACTTT.

The chain uses TRBV5-6 and TRBJ2-3, with D perhaps TRBD2 (6 bases). V lost 4 bases and J lost 13, with 16 bases in between. The germline V gene encodes CDR1 SGHDT and CDR2 YYEEEE. The CDR3 covers 12 residues. As DNA, the CDR3 is TGTGCCAGCAGCGGTGGTCCCGGGGAGGAGTATTTT. Its translation is CASSGGPGEEYF.

The rearrangement joins TRBV30 to TRBJ2-5; D is uncertain. Trimming took off 3 bases at V and 0 bases at J, with 17 bases between the two ends. The CDR3 sequence is 16 residues long. Germline CDR1 and CDR2: GTSNPN and SVGIG (reference sequence). The CDR3 spells CAWSPMGFGYQETQYF. CDR3 DNA sequence: TGTGCCTGGAGCCCCATGGGGTTTGGGTACCAAGAGACCCAGTACTTC.

The genes are TRBV6-5 and TRBJ2-3, with D perhaps given as TRBD1 or TRBD2 (5 bases each). The CDR3 runs to 16 residues. Germline-derived CDR1 and CDR2 are MNHEY and SVGAGI. V was clipped by 0 bases and J by 1 base, with 11 bases between them. The CDR3 DNA follows: TGTGCCAGCAGTTACTCGGGGGTAAGAGGCACAGATACGCAGTATTTT. This sequence encodes CASSYSGVRGTDTQYF.

The CDR3 sequence is CASSAGWGALGTEAFF. DNA for the CDR3: TGTGCCAGTAGCGCAGGTTGGGGGGCGTTAGGCACTGAAGCTTTCTTT. The gene calls are TRBV19 and TRBJ1-1; tentatively, D is TRBD1 (6 bases). V was trimmed by 6 bases and J by 4 bases, leaving 21 bases between them. The germline CDR1 and CDR2 sequences are LNHDA and SQIVND (reference sequence). The CDR3 is made up of 16 amino acids.

J is TRBJ2-3 and V is TRBV13, with a possible D match to TRBD2 (5 bases). Trimming removed 5 bases from V and 4 bases from J, with 13 bases in between. Germline V lookup: CDR1 PRHDT, CDR2 FYEKMQ (reference sequence). The CDR3 spans 14 residues. CDR3 sequence (DNA): TGTGCCAGCAGCACCGGACTGGAGGCAGATACGCAGTATTTT. Residues: CASSTGLEADTQYF.

The gene calls are TRBV29-1 and TRBJ1-1, with no clear D. The CDR3 consists of 13 residues. The germline V gene has CDR1 SQVTM and CDR2 ANQGSEA. Trimming pared 6 bases from V and 4 bases from J, leaving 15 bases between. DNA for the CDR3: TGCAGCGTACTACTGGGAAGTCGCACTGAAGCTTTCTTT. Translation gives CSVLLGSRTEAFF.

V and J are TRBV4-3 and TRBJ2-5, with no clear D. The ends were cut back, 0 bases at V and 5 bases at J, with 13 bases in the middle. Germline V gives CDR1 LGHNA, CDR2 YSLEER. The CDR3 has 15 amino acids. CDR3 sequence (DNA): TGCGCCAGCAGCCAAGATGAAAGGTCCCGGGAGACCCAGTACTTC. This gives the protein CASSQDERSRETQYF.

This chain connects TRBV7-8 to TRBJ1-1, with 12 bases fitting TRBD1. The CDR3 sequence is 16 residues long. In germline, CDR1 is SGHVS, CDR2 FQNEAQ. The V and J ends lost 5 bases and 11 bases, in that order; junction bases with no gene match: 15. The CDR3 protein is CASSPAAGTGGFGAFF. CDR3 DNA sequence: TGTGCCAGCAGCCCCGCGGCCGGGACAGGGGGCTTCGGGGCTTTCTTT.

V is TRBV7-2 and J is TRBJ2-7; D tentatively reads TRBD1 or TRBD2 (5 bases each). Trimming cost V 3 bases and J 7 bases, with 16 bases left between them. The CDR3 runs 14 residues. CDR1 SGHTA and CDR2 FQGNSA come from the germline V gene. CDR3: CASSLDLGVGEQYF. The CDR3 DNA reads as TGTGCCAGCAGCTTGGACTTGGGGGTTGGAGAGCAGTACTTC. The variable domain in full, completed from reference TRBV7-2 and TRBJ2-7, reads GAGVSQSPSNKVTEKGKDVELRCDPISGHTALYWYRQSLGQGLEFLIYFQGNSAPDKSGLPSDRFSAERTGGSVSTLTIQRTQQEDSAVYLCASSLDLGVGEQYFGPGTRLTVT.

V usage is TRBV15 and J usage is TRBJ2-7; TRBD1 agrees at 7 bases. Germline values: CDR1 LNHNV, CDR2 YYDKDF (reference sequence). This CDR3 is 15 amino acids long. V was pared by 0 bases and J by 2 bases, with 4 bases of the junction left unmatched. CDR3 nucleotides: TGTGCCACCAGCAGAGAAATCCAGGGGGCCTACGAGCAGTACTTC. It yields the protein CATSREIQGAYEQYF.

In its sample, this clone was seen once. The CDR3 coding sequence is TGTGCCAGCAGCCATGGCGGGGACACTGAAGCTTTCTTT. This encodes CASSHGGDTEAFF. The genes are TRBV7-9 and TRBJ1-1; D is unclear. This CDR3 contains 13 residues. The germline gives CDR1 SEHNR, CDR2 FQNEAQ (reference sequence). Trimming took off 5 bases at V and 3 bases at J, with 10 bases between the two ends.

V gene TRBV5-6 combines with J gene TRBJ1-5; a weak D match, TRBD1 (5 bases). V was shortened by 3 bases and J by 3 bases, with 19 bases between the two germline ends. Germline lookup yields CDR1 SGHDT and CDR2 YYEEEE. There are 17 residues in the CDR3. This chain's CDR3 is CASSSNGPGIVNQPQHF. In nucleotides, the CDR3 is TGTGCCAGCAGCTCAAACGGACCAGGGATAGTCAATCAGCCCCAGCATTTT.

Regarding this clone: This same CDR3 is encoded by further DNA sequences in the sample. The gene calls are TRBV7-9 and TRBJ1-6; tentatively, D is TRBD1 (5 bases). V was shortened by 1 base and J by 7 bases, with 8 bases between the two germline ends. The V gene's germline CDR1 is SEHNR and CDR2 FQNEAQ (reference sequence). The CDR3 sequence is 14 residues long. CDR3 in DNA: TGTGCCAGCAGCTTAGGGGGGGGGAATTCACCCCTCCACTTT. It is translated as CASSLGGGNSPLHF.

The chain links TRBV29-1 to TRBJ2-7, with no clear D. Germline CDR1 and CDR2: SQVTM and ANQGSEA. This CDR3 has 13 amino acids. The V end lost 6 bases, the J end lost 0 bases, and 12 bases lay between the germline ends. CDR3 DNA: TGCAGCGTCCAACAGTCTCTCTCCTACGAGCAGTACTTC. Amino acid sequence: CSVQQSLSYEQYF.

This chain uses TRBV6-1 with TRBJ1-5; 9 bases map to TRBD1. V shed 2 bases and J 1 base; nucleotides not matched to a gene: 3. Germline V gives CDR1 MNHNS, CDR2 SASEGT. This CDR3 contains 16 residues. CDR3 region: CASSELQGASNQPQHF. Written as DNA, the CDR3 is TGTGCCAGCAGTGAACTACAGGGGGCAAGCAATCAGCCCCAGCATTTT.

The chain joins TRBV25-1 to TRBJ2-7; the D gene is possibly TRBD1 (6 bases). CDR1 is MGHDK and CDR2 is SYGVNS in the germline V gene. The CDR3 sequence is 14 residues long. Trimming took 1 base from V and 3 from J, leaving 10 bases between them. The CDR3 bases are TGTGCCAGCAGTGAATTGGGGGCAGACTACGAGCAGTACTTC. It specifies CASSELGADYEQYF.

This chain uses TRBV7-8 with TRBJ1-2; 7 bases are shared with TRBD1. After removal of 5 bases from V and 4 bases from J, the junction contained 7 bases not matched to a gene. Germline CDR1 SGHVS, CDR2 FQNEAQ. CDR3 length: 14 amino acids. CDR3 sequence (DNA): TGTGCCAGCAGCGAACAAGGACAGGCCTATGGCTACACCTTC. Translated: CASSEQGQAYGYTF.